The 7 T cell receptor beta chains below were found in one sample sequenced in a study of blood T cell repertoires in COVID-19. Sequencing used immunoSEQ multiplex PCR; TCRdb keeps in-frame clones, though not all of them. The sample carries fewer than 300,000 clones, 85% to 90% recorded once. Sequencing was done on a sample of peripheral blood. These receptors all come from a man younger than 45 with acute or convalescent COVID-19.

The V call is TRBV12-3 or TRBV12-4, the J call TRBJ1-2, with D possibly being TRBD1 (6 bases). CDR3 size: 13 residues. V gave up 7 bases and J gave up 6 bases, with 15 bases separating them. The DNA of the CDR3 is TGTGCCAGCAATCGGGACAATCGGCATGGCTACACCTTC. Translating it yields CASNRDNRHGYTF.

About this clone: A read error may account for a junction end that differs from germline. The chain joins TRBV4-1 to TRBJ2-7; 8 bases agree with TRBD1. This CDR3 is built from 13 residues. The germline V gene has CDR1 MGHRA and CDR2 YSYEKL. CDR3 sequence: CASSQVGRTGSSF. In nucleotides, the CDR3 is TGCGCCAGCAGCCAAGTAGGGCGGACAGGGTCCTCCTTC.

The V call is TRBV5-4, the J call TRBJ2-5, with TRBD1 matching 9 bases. The CDR3 runs 15 residues. With 4 bases clipped from V and 4 bases from J, the junction kept 8 bases outside the gene matches. Per germline, CDR1 SGHNT and CDR2 YYREEE (reference sequence). CDR3 in DNA: TGTGCCAGCAGCCAAAAGGAGACAGGGGGAGAGACCCAGTACTTC. Amino acid sequence: CASSQKETGGETQYF. The full variable domain, rest sourced from reference TRBV5-4 and TRBJ2-5, is ETGVTQSPTHLIKTRGQQVTLRCSSQSGHNTVSWYQQALGQGPQFIFQYYREEENGRGNFPPRFSGLQFPNYSSELNVNALELDDSALYLCASSQKETGGETQYFGPGTRLLVL.

This sequence joins TRBV5-1 and TRBJ2-2, with TRBD2 matching over 8 bases. The CDR3 extends over 14 amino acids. The trim removed 7 bases at V and 8 bases at J, leaving 10 bases unmatched. The germline gives CDR1 SGHRS, CDR2 YFSETQ. The CDR3 sequence is CASGPGLASGELFF. The CDR3 DNA reads as TGCGCCAGCGGCCCTGGACTAGCCTCGGGGGAGCTGTTTTTT. The full variable domain, its missing parts supplied by reference TRBV5-1 and TRBJ2-2, is KAGVTQTPRYLIKTRGQQVTLSCSPISGHRSVSWYQQTPGQGLQFLFEYFSETQRNKGNFPGRFSGRQFSNSRSEMNVSTLELGDSALYLCASGPGLASGELFFGEGSRLTVL.

This chain links TRBV27 with TRBJ2-5; D is possibly TRBD2 (5 bases). CDR3 length: 12 residues. The germline V and J ends were trimmed by 6 bases and 5 bases, with 10 bases remaining between them. Germline CDR1 reads MNHEY; CDR2 reads SMNVEV (reference sequence). The CDR3 sequence: CASRSTRETQYF. The CDR3 DNA sequence: TGTGCCAGCAGATCAACTAGGGAGACCCAGTACTTC.

This chain links TRBV28 with TRBJ2-1; TRBD2 aligns across 10 bases. The CDR3 runs to 15 residues. CDR1 is MDHEN, CDR2 SYDVKM, per germline. Trimming took 6 bases from V and 0 from J; bases not matched to a gene: 2. In DNA, the CDR3 is TGTGCCAGCAGGCAGCGGGAGGGCTCCTACAATGAGCAGTTCTTC. This sequence encodes CASRQREGSYNEQFF. Complete variable domain (other parts from reference TRBV28 and TRBJ2-1): DVKVTQSSRYLVKRTGEKVFLECVQDMDHENMFWYRQDPGLGLRLIYFSYDVKMKEKGDIPEGYSVSREKKERFSLILESASTNQTSMYLCASRQREGSYNEQFFGPGTRLTVL.

This rearrangement joins TRBV6-5 to TRBJ2-3, with D maybe TRBD2 (5 bases). The CDR3 contains 13 residues. V was clipped by 4 bases and J by 8 bases, with 13 bases between them. Germline CDR1 and CDR2: MNHEY and SVGAGI. CDR3 sequence reads: CASSLAFEATQYF. The CDR3 coding sequence is TGTGCCAGCAGTTTAGCGTTTGAAGCTACGCAGTATTTT.